This T cell receptor beta chain was sequenced during a study of CD8 T cells in ankylosing spondylitis. Overall study results and limits: Relatively rare in peripheral blood, disease-linked clones were also CD8+.

This clonotype was found many times. The antigen is unknown. The CDR3 runs 15 residues. Germline V gene lookup returns CDR1 MRHNA and CDR2 SNTAGT. V dropped 4 bases and J dropped 3; count of bases not matched to a gene: 6. Making the TCR beta libraries involved quantitative 5'-RACE with molecular barcodes. TCRdb reprocessed the 5' RACE reads via MiXCR and lists one record per CDR3 protein. This sample carries approximately 250,000 distinct CDR3 sequences, over 9.5% of them seen once, and the ten largest clones take 2.5% to 3%. The clonotype was recovered from a male donor with ankylosing spondylitis or in good health (not recorded which). This chain connects TRBV6-4 to TRBJ2-3, with 8 bases lining up with TRBD1. Sequencing was done on a sample of blood, either unsorted or a sorted T cell fraction (not recorded which). The CDR3 is CASSVRQGRTDTQYF. The CDR3 nucleotides read TGTGCCAGCAGTGTCAGACAGGGGAGGACAGATACGCAGTATTTT.